Each of the 29 T cell receptor beta chains below was sequenced from the same sample in a study of cytomegalovirus exposure and HLA in healthy donors. PCR primers comprised 60 Vbeta and 13 Jbeta primers. Assay: immunoSEQ multiplex PCR; the TCRdb copy retains only in-frame clones and omits some. The sample lists roughly 84,000 clones, 55% to 70% occurring once. Sequenced: PBMCs. These receptor sequences come from a woman in her thirties or forties in good health and CMV-seropositive.

The chain uses TRBV30 and TRBJ2-1; maybe TRBD2 (6 bases). V lost 0 bases and J lost 7, with 13 bases in between. This CDR3 is 14 amino acids long. Germline CDR1 GTSNPN, CDR2 SVGIG (reference sequence). The CDR3 sequence: CAWSVEAGGNEQFF. In DNA form, the CDR3 reads TGTGCCTGGAGTGTAGAAGCGGGTGGGAATGAGCAGTTCTTC.

This clone has only one observation. The chain employs TRBV28 and TRBJ2-1; TRBD2 matches at 10 bases. The CDR3 covers 14 residues. Trimming took 8 bases from V and 8 from J; bases not matched to a gene: 9. Germline loops: CDR1 MDHEN, CDR2 SYDVKM. The CDR3 loop is CASHRASGSYEQFF. The CDR3 DNA reads TGTGCCAGCCACCGGGCTAGCGGGAGCTATGAGCAGTTCTTC.

The J gene is TRBJ2-1, the V gene TRBV19, with D possibly being TRBD1 (5 bases). The V gene lost 5 bases and the J gene lost 0 bases, with 11 bases spanning the gap. The CDR3 is 15 residues long. Germline V gene data show CDR1 as LNHDA and CDR2 as SQIVND (reference sequence). DNA for the CDR3: TGTGCCAGTAGTCCCAGGGCAGGCTCCTACAATGAGCAGTTCTTC. Protein: CASSPRAGSYNEQFF.

This clone is a singleton in its sample. This chain joins TRBV28 and TRBJ2-3; weak D call: TRBD2 (6 bases). The length of the CDR3 is 15 residues. Germline CDR1 MDHEN, CDR2 SYDVKM. V lost 7 bases, J lost 8 bases, and 22 bases lay in between. The CDR3 sequence is CASIPASLGGGTQYF. The DNA of the CDR3 is TGTGCCAGCATCCCGGCCTCCCTCGGGGGAGGTACGCAGTATTTT.

The genes are TRBV2 and TRBJ1-5; a possible D gene is TRBD1 (6 bases). Trimming cost V 1 base and J 3 bases, with 13 bases left between them. The CDR3 is 16 residues long. Germline-derived CDR1 and CDR2 are SNHLY and FYNNEI. The CDR3 DNA reads TGTGCCAGCAGTGAAGAGGGGGTGGCCTTCAATCAGCCCCAGCATTTT. Its translation: CASSEEGVAFNQPQHF.

This clone has a handful of counts. J is TRBJ1-2 and V is TRBV5-1; 8 bases are shared with TRBD1. V gave up 2 bases and J gave up 4 bases; unmatched junction bases: 7. The CDR3 extends over 15 amino acids. Germline V gives CDR1 SGHRS, CDR2 YFSETQ. CDR3 DNA: TGCGCCAGCAGCTTAACAGGGGGAAACGTCTATGGCTACACCTTC. It translates to CASSLTGGNVYGYTF.

This clone showed up just once. The chain links TRBV5-1 to TRBJ2-2; tentatively, D is TRBD1 (6 bases). V lost 3 bases and J lost 3, with 12 bases in between. The CDR3 is made up of 15 amino acids. Germline CDR1 SGHRS, CDR2 YFSETQ. The CDR3 sequence: CASSSTTGYTGELFF. Here the CDR3 DNA reads TGCGCCAGCAGCTCCACTACAGGGTACACCGGGGAGCTGTTTTTT.

This clone was seen a handful of times. This chain connects TRBV9 to TRBJ1-2; 7 bases are a match to TRBD1. In germline, CDR1 is SGDLS, CDR2 YYNGEE. Trimming removed 3 bases from V and 0 bases from J; junction bases left unmatched: 5. This CDR3 spans 15 amino acids. The CDR3 loop reads CASSAIGTANYGYTF. As DNA, the CDR3 is TGTGCCAGCAGCGCCATAGGGACAGCTAACTATGGCTACACCTTC. The full variable domain, rest sourced from reference TRBV9 and TRBJ1-2, is DSGVTQTPKHLITATGQRVTLRCSPRSGDLSVYWYQQSLDQGLQFLIQYYNGEERAKGNILERFSAQQFPDLHSELNLSSLELGDSALYFCASSAIGTANYGYTFGSGTRLTVV.

V usage is TRBV28 and J usage is TRBJ2-2, with D hard to call. V lost 7 bases and J 0 bases, leaving 9 bases between the germline ends. The CDR3 contains 14 residues. Germline V gives CDR1 MDHEN, CDR2 SYDVKM. Written as DNA, the CDR3 is TGTGCCAGCAAAGCGCGCACGAACACCGGGGAGCTGTTTTTT. As protein: CASKARTNTGELFF.

The chain links TRBV10-2 to TRBJ1-1; perhaps TRBD1 as D (6 bases). Per germline, CDR1 WSHSY and CDR2 SAAADI. V was shortened by 6 bases and J by 11 bases, with 16 bases between the two germline ends. The CDR3 covers 12 residues. The CDR3 protein is CASRVGAGDAFF. CDR3 bases: TGCGCCAGCAGAGTAGGGGCAGGGGATGCTTTCTTT.

This clone was found a few times. The chain recombines TRBV11-2 with TRBJ2-7, with D possibly being TRBD2 (5 bases). CDR3 length: 16 amino acids. Trimming removed 5 bases at V and 5 bases at J, with 22 bases between. Looked up from germline, CDR1 is SGHAT and CDR2 is FQNNGV. This CDR3 is CASSTRSWETGNEQYF. As DNA, the CDR3 is TGTGCCAGCAGCACCCGGTCGTGGGAGACGGGAAACGAGCAGTACTTC.

The J gene is TRBJ1-3, the V gene TRBV4-2; no reliable D call. This CDR3 region has 13 residues. Per the germline V gene, CDR1 is LGHNA and CDR2 is YNFKEQ. The V end was cut by 5 bases, the J end by 4 bases, with 9 bases between. The CDR3 nucleotides read TGTGCCAGCAGCACGGGTTCCGGAAACACCATATATTTT. This translates into CASSTGSGNTIYF.

This clone has a handful of counts. The chain carries TRBV5-1 and TRBJ1-1; 7 bases line up with TRBD1. V was clipped by 3 bases and J by 0 bases; unmatched bases: 8. Germline values: CDR1 SGHRS, CDR2 YFSETQ. The length of the CDR3 is 16 residues. The CDR3 protein is CASSWQGQAMNTEAFF. CDR3 DNA: TGCGCCAGCAGCTGGCAAGGACAGGCGATGAACACTGAAGCTTTCTTT.

This clone was counted between two and nine times. The rearrangement links TRBV27 to TRBJ2-2; perhaps TRBD2 as D (6 bases). The CDR3 runs to 11 residues. CDR1 is MNHEY, CDR2 SMNVEV, per germline (reference sequence). Trimming took 6 bases from V and 11 from J, leaving 10 bases between them. Here the CDR3 DNA reads TGTGCCAGCAGGAAAGGACTAGAGCTGTTTTTT. Translated, it gives CASRKGLELFF.

This clone has just a few counts. This chain joins TRBV18 and TRBJ1-2; 8 positions match TRBD1. This CDR3 region has 14 residues. Per the germline V gene, CDR1 is KGHSH and CDR2 is LQKENI. The J segment lost 3 bases and the V segment lost 2 bases, leaving 2 bases of the junction unmatched. This CDR3 is CASSPETGDYGYTF. CDR3 DNA: TGTGCCAGCTCACCAGAGACAGGGGACTATGGCTACACCTTC.

The chain carries TRBV19 and TRBJ2-2; 10 bases line up with TRBD2. CDR3 size: 14 residues. The V and J ends lost 7 bases and 6 bases, in that order; junction bases with no gene match: 5. In germline, CDR1 is LNHDA, CDR2 SQIVND (reference sequence). The CDR3 reads CASTPSGSSGELFF. In DNA, the CDR3 is TGTGCCAGTACCCCTAGCGGGAGTTCCGGGGAGCTGTTTTTT.

This chain links TRBV11-2 with TRBJ2-3, with 7 bases that match TRBD2. J gave up 2 bases and V 1 base, and 6 bases lay outside the gene matches. The germline V gene has CDR1 SGHAT and CDR2 FQNNGV. The CDR3 length is 16 residues. The CDR3: CASSLGASGFTDTQYF. The CDR3 region has the DNA TGTGCCAGCAGCTTAGGGGCTAGCGGATTCACAGATACGCAGTATTTT.

The chain has TRBV28 and TRBJ2-7, with D unclear. The CDR3 extends over 12 amino acids. CDR1 and CDR2 from the germline V gene are MDHEN and SYDVKM. The V gene lost 3 bases and the J gene lost 5 bases, with 8 bases spanning the gap. The CDR3, as DNA: TGTGCCAGCAGTTTTTGGTCAGACGAGCAGTACTTC. It encodes CASSFWSDEQYF.

V and J are TRBV19 and TRBJ2-5; TRBD2 matches 8 bases. CDR1 is LNHDA and CDR2 is SQIVND in the germline V gene (reference sequence). The CDR3 is made up of 13 amino acids. With 3 bases clipped from V and 5 bases from J, the junction kept 2 bases outside the gene matches. The CDR3 loop is CASSMSGGETQYF. CDR3 in DNA: TGTGCCAGTAGTATGTCGGGGGGGGAGACCCAGTACTTC.

V gene TRBV10-3 combines with J gene TRBJ2-5, with 7 positions matching TRBD1. V was pared by 2 bases and J by 5 bases, with 5 bases of the junction left unmatched. This CDR3 spans 14 amino acids. Per germline, CDR1 ENHRY and CDR2 SYGVKD. CDR3: CAISEGQGVETQYF. The CDR3 DNA sequence: TGTGCCATCAGTGAGGGGCAGGGGGTGGAGACCCAGTACTTC.

The chain carries TRBV15 and TRBJ2-1; possibly TRBD1 for D (5 bases). The CDR3 is made up of 14 amino acids. CDR1 is LNHNV and CDR2 is YYDKDF in the germline V gene (reference sequence). V shed 5 bases and J shed 4 bases, with 12 bases lying between them. DNA for the CDR3: TGTGCCACCAGCTTCCAAGACAGTTACAATGAGCAGTTCTTC. The encoded protein is CATSFQDSYNEQFF.

The chain couples TRBV28 to TRBJ1-1; maybe TRBD1 (6 bases). Trimming took 5 bases from V and 11 from J, leaving 18 bases between them. This CDR3 comprises 13 residues. CDR1 and CDR2 (germline): MDHEN, SYDVKM. CDR3 loop: CASSGGGRPSAFF. CDR3 coding DNA: TGTGCCAGCAGTGGGGGCGGGCGACCCAGCGCTTTCTTT.

This clone has more than one count but fewer than ten. V usage is TRBV11-2 and J usage is TRBJ2-3; TRBD2 aligns across 8 bases. Germline assignment: CDR1 SGHAT and CDR2 FQNNGV. The CDR3 is made up of 16 amino acids. V shed 1 base and J 4 bases; nucleotides not matched to a gene: 7. DNA for the CDR3: TGTGCCAGCAGCTTAGCCGGGAGGGCTGTCGCAGATACGCAGTATTTT. It translates to CASSLAGRAVADTQYF.

This clone was detected only a few times. The rearrangement links TRBV10-3 to TRBJ2-3, with unresolved D. The CDR3 runs 16 residues. The V gene's germline CDR1 is ENHRY and CDR2 SYGVKD. V dropped 1 base and J dropped 0 bases, with 11 bases sitting between them. This CDR3 is CAISELLGASTDTQYF. The CDR3 nucleotides are TGTGCCATCAGTGAGTTGCTAGGCGCTAGCACAGATACGCAGTATTTT.

The chain joins TRBV6-1 to TRBJ2-5; 8 bases match TRBD2. The CDR3 runs 14 residues. The germline gives CDR1 MNHNS, CDR2 SASEGT. V dropped 10 bases and J dropped 4; count of bases not matched to a gene: 11. CDR3 protein: CATKREWGGETQYF. In DNA, the CDR3 is TGTGCCACGAAGCGGGAGTGGGGGGGAGAGACCCAGTACTTC.

This clone appeared a few times. V usage is TRBV11-2 and J usage is TRBJ1-2; D is possibly TRBD1 (5 bases). Trimming removed 4 bases at V and 4 bases at J, with 16 bases between. Germline lookup yields CDR1 SGHAT and CDR2 FQNNGV. The CDR3 has 15 amino acids. The CDR3 DNA is TGTGCCAGCAGCTCTTCACTACAGGTTTCCTATGGCTACACCTTC. Its translation is CASSSSLQVSYGYTF.

The chain links TRBV18 to TRBJ1-2; D not certain. Trimming took 8 bases from V and 3 from J, leaving 16 bases between them. CDR3 length equals 14 residues. Germline V gives CDR1 KGHSH, CDR2 LQKENI. CDR3 coding DNA: TGTGCCAGCCGTCTTCGGGTGAGGGACTATGGCTACACCTTC. This translates into CASRLRVRDYGYTF.

The chain joins TRBV18 to TRBJ1-1; the match to TRBD1 covers 8 bases. CDR3 length: 14 amino acids. The germline V gene has CDR1 KGHSH and CDR2 LQKENI. The ends lost 5 bases at V and 3 bases at J; junction bases unmatched: 5. CDR3 in DNA: TGTGCCAGCTCAGCGACAGGGGCTGACACTGAAGCTTTCTTT. Translation gives CASSATGADTEAFF.

This clone has a handful of counts. The CDR3: CASRVGLAGESRELFF. CDR3 nucleotide sequence: TGTGCCAGCAGGGTGGGACTAGCGGGAGAATCCAGGGAGCTGTTTTTT. The J gene is TRBJ2-2, the V gene TRBV28; 14 bases are shared with TRBD2. Losses at the gene ends were 6 bases for V and 9 bases for J; bases not matched to a gene: 9. CDR1 and CDR2 from the germline V gene are MDHEN and SYDVKM. This CDR3 has 16 residues.